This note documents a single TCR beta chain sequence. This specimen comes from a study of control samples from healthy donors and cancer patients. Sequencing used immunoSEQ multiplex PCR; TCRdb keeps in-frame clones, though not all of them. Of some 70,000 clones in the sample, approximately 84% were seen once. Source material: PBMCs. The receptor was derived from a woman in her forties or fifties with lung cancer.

CDR3 region: CASSVVSGGATDTQYF. The CDR3 nucleotides read TGTGCCAGCAGCGTAGTCAGCGGGGGGGCCACAGATACGCAGTATTTT. This rearrangement joins TRBV9 to TRBJ2-3; 10 bases agree with TRBD2. This CDR3 spans 16 amino acids. CDR1 SGDLS and CDR2 YYNGEE come from the germline V gene. V was pared by 0 bases and J by 2 bases, with 3 bases of the junction left unmatched. The variable domain in full, with the rest retrieved from reference TRBV9 and TRBJ2-3, is DSGVTQTPKHLITATGQRVTLRCSPRSGDLSVYWYQQSLDQGLQFLIQYYNGEERAKGNILERFSAQQFPDLHSELNLSSLELGDSALYFCASSVVSGGATDTQYFGPGTRLTVL.